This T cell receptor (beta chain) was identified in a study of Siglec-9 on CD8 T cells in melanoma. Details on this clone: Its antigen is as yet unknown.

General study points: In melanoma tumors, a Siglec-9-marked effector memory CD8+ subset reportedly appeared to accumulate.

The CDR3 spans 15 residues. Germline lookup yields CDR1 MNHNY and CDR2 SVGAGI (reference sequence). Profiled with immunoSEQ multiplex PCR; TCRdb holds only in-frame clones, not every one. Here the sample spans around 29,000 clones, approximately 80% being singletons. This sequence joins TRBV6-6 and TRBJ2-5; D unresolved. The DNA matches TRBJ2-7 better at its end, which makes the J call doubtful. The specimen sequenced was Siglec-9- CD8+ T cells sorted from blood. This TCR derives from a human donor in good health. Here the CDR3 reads CASSYSSEHTYEQYF. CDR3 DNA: TGTGCCAGCAGTTACTCTTCAGAACACACCTACGAGCAGTACTTC.